The 3 T cell receptor beta chains presented below share a single source sample, sequenced in a study of control samples from healthy donors and cancer patients (dated by TCRdb to the early 2020s). The library was produced with the immunoSEQ multiplex PCR assay. Here the immuneACCESS table is served through TCRdb, limited to in-frame sequences with V and J called. Missing clones are a known gap in these copies; in checked studies unresolved V genes cover under half, and the rest lacks a known reason. Present in this sample are about 250,000 clones, 82% of which were seen just once. Of the sample, less than 15% is held by the ten largest clones. Sample: PBMCs. These receptors were obtained from an older woman with lung cancer.

The chain employs TRBV30 and TRBJ2-7, with TRBD2 identical over 9 bases. Germline-derived CDR1 and CDR2 are GTSNPN and SVGIG (reference sequence). The length of the CDR3 is 13 residues. J lost 10 bases, V lost 2 bases, and 9 bases had no gene match. The CDR3 DNA is TGTGCCTGGAGTAGGGTAGCGGGAGCCCAACAGTACTTC. It is translated as CAWSRVAGAQQYF.

This clone was seen just once. CDR3 in amino acids: CASSYSPGNVDEQFF. The CDR3, as DNA: TGTGCCAGCAGTTACTCTCCAGGGAATGTCGATGAGCAGTTCTTC. The V call is TRBV6-2 or TRBV6-3, the J call TRBJ2-1; perhaps TRBD1 as D (5 bases). Per germline, CDR1 MNHEY and CDR2 SVGEGT. CDR3 size: 15 residues. Trimming took off 0 bases at V and 8 bases at J, with 14 bases between the two ends.

The chain employs TRBV2 and TRBJ2-1; D ambiguous. This CDR3 region has 14 residues. CDR1 and CDR2 (germline): SNHLY, FYNNEI. Trimming cost V 0 bases and J 6 bases, with 9 bases left between them. The CDR3 is CASSEARLSNEQFF. The CDR3 nucleotides read TGTGCCAGCAGTGAAGCGCGGTTAAGCAATGAGCAGTTCTTC. Combining the CDR3 with reference TRBV2 and TRBJ2-1 gives the whole variable domain EPEVTQTPSHQVTQMGQEVILRCVPISNHLYFYWYRQILGQKVEFLVSFYNNEISEKSEIFDDQFSVERPDGSNFTLKIRSTKLEDSAMYFCASSEARLSNEQFFGPGTRLTVL.